This note documents a single T cell receptor (beta chain) sequence. Deletions cut 8 bases from V and 7 bases from J, with 21 bases between. The CDR3 runs 14 residues. Germline assignment: CDR1 MNHNS and CDR2 SASEGT. TCRdb's copy holds only in-frame clones and misses some; the assay was immunoSEQ multiplex PCR. The data show fewer than 50,000 clones, 65% to 70% seen once. Investigators sourced approximately 2.1 micrograms of genomic DNA from cryopreserved PBMCs for TCR beta libraries. This specimen belongs to a study of cytotoxic CD8 clonotypes in ibrutinib-treated CLL. Across the study: The subjects consisted of approximately ten relapsed/refractory and approximately 15 treatment-naive individuals, with 17 IGHV unmutated.

Specimen: PBMCs, collected after 24 months of ibrutinib treatment. The rearrangement links TRBV6-1 to TRBJ2-7, with a weak D call TRBD2 (7 bases). The sequence derives from a human donor with chronic lymphocytic leukemia. In DNA, the CDR3 is TGTGCCAGCGGGGAGGGGGGGGCGGAGAGGGAGCAGTACTTC. The encoded protein is CASGEGGAEREQYF.